The 9 T cell receptor beta chains reported below all come from one sample, sequenced in a study of human CD8 memory T cell subsets. Making the TCR beta libraries relied on UMI-labeled 5' RACE. One entry per CDR3 protein, without DNA, is what TCRdb gives after re-calling the 5' RACE reads. The specimen's table records almost 9,500 distinct CDR3 sequences. What was sequenced was CD8+ T cells from PBMCs. The receptor set was obtained from a human donor in good health.

The rearrangement uses TRBV6-2 or TRBV6-3 and TRBJ2-1; TCRdb designates TRBD2, a call that cannot be tested without DNA. The V gene's germline CDR1 is MNHEY and CDR2 SVGEGT. The CDR3 extends over 20 amino acids. This chain's CDR3 is CASSYMELAGGSPSYNEQFF.

The genes are TRBV6-2 or TRBV6-3 and TRBJ2-1; TCRdb's D call, TRBD2, is unchecked because there is no DNA. Germline V gene sequence: CDR1 MNHEY, CDR2 SVGEGT. The CDR3 has 16 amino acids. CDR3: CASSYRIAGNRNEQFF.

This rearrangement joins TRBV7-2 to TRBJ1-3. CDR1 and CDR2 (germline): SGHTA, FQGNSA. The CDR3 length is 17 residues. The CDR3 here is CASSPLETASSGNTIYF.

The chain has TRBV5-4 and TRBJ2-1; TCRdb outputs TRBD2, but without DNA this stays unchecked. The CDR3 is made up of 15 amino acids. Looked up from germline, CDR1 is SGHNT and CDR2 is YYREEE (reference sequence). CDR3 residues: CASSYGLAAINEQFF.

This chain connects TRBV7-8 to TRBJ2-1; TCRdb indicates TRBD1, and absent DNA this call remains unverified. CDR3 length: 15 residues. Germline V gives CDR1 SGHVS, CDR2 FQNEAQ. The CDR3 protein is CASSLDPGAYNEQFF.

Here the CDR3 reads CASSQGFGTGGPARTDTQYF. V and J are TRBV14 and TRBJ2-3; lacking DNA, the TRBD2 call made by TCRdb goes unchecked. The CDR3 has 20 amino acids. The germline CDR1 and CDR2 sequences are SGHDN and FVKESK. The variable domain in full, completed from reference TRBV14 and TRBJ2-3, reads EAGVTQFPSHSVIEKGQTVTLRCDPISGHDNLYWYRRVMGKEIKFLLHFVKESKQDESGMPNNRFLAERTGGTYSTLKVQPAELEDSGVYFCASSQGFGTGGPARTDTQYFGPGTRLTVL.

J is TRBJ1-1 and V is TRBV7-9. The length of the CDR3 is 12 residues. The V gene's germline CDR1 is SEHNR and CDR2 FQNEAQ (reference sequence). The CDR3 sequence: CASSSDSAEAFF.

The chain is built from TRBV6-1 and TRBJ2-3; with no DNA, the TCRdb D assignment of TRBD2 cannot be verified. CDR1 is MNHNS and CDR2 is SASEGT in the germline V gene. The CDR3 has 17 amino acids. This chain's CDR3 is CASSEKPYGETTDTQYF.

This clonotype is deemed medium-sized by its frequency. This chain connects TRBV29-1 to TRBJ2-1; with no DNA, the TCRdb D assignment of TRBD2 cannot be verified. The CDR3 consists of 12 residues. Germline V CDR1 and CDR2: SQVTM, ANQGSEA. CDR3 protein: CSVLPRENHVFF.